This TCR beta chain was found in a study of T cell repertoires in cytomegalovirus infection. TCRdb processed the reads anew with MiXCR; each CDR3 protein has one entry. The sample includes almost 550,000 distinct CDR3 sequences, 16% of them seen just once. This clonotype was picked up a small number of times. Germline loops: CDR1 MNHEY, CDR2 SVGEGT. V trimming: 3 bases; J trimming: 6 bases; junction bases outside the gene matches: 16. CDR3 length equals 18 residues. The chain is built from TRBV6-2 or TRBV6-3 and TRBJ2-1; 8 bases map to TRBD2. The sequence was collected from a human donor in good health (CMV status not recorded). Some clones in this sample may be carry-over from other donors' samples. Sequencing input: CD8+ T cells from PBMCs. In DNA, the CDR3 is TGTGCCAGCAGTTATGGTGGGGAGAGGGTCGCGGGGGGCAATGAGCAGTTCTTC. It specifies CASSYGGERVAGGNEQFF.